These T cell receptor beta chains were read from a single sample in a study of OX40 agonist ivuxolimab in advanced cancers. Clones were read by immunoSEQ multiplex PCR, and TCRdb kept only the in-frame ones, dropping some. The repertoire holds tens of thousands of clones, with about 86% as singletons. Specimen: CD4+ or CD8+ T cells sorted from blood, collected in a trial of the OX40 agonist ivuxolimab. These receptors were obtained from an adult with an advanced solid tumor such as melanoma, head and neck, liver or kidney cancer. The CDR3 runs from the conserved cysteine through the conserved F or W. A D gene is named only where the DNA matches it firmly. Not every row has a clone size; where given, it reads once, few, many or a size class.

v_gene,d_gene,j_gene,abundance,len,CDR3aa,CDR3nt
TRBV10-3,NA,TRBJ2-5,NA,14,CAIRESKKQETQYF,TGTGCCATCAGAGAATCTAAGAAACAAGAGACCCAGTACTTC
TRBV5-1,NA,TRBJ2-7,few,14,CASSLNRISYEQYF,TGCGCCAGCAGCTTGAATCGTATCTCCTACGAGCAGTACTTC
TRBV6-5,NA,TRBJ2-3,once,14,CASSYTGDTDTQYF,TGTGCCAGCAGTTACACAGGAGACACAGATACGCAGTATTTT
TRBV23-1,NA,TRBJ1-2,NA,15,CASSRRAKVNYGYTF,TGCGCCAGCAGTCGTCGGGCCAAAGTTAACTATGGCTACACCTTC
TRBV18,NA,TRBJ1-5,NA,15,CASSPPSGGDQPQHF,TGTGCCAGCTCACCACCCTCAGGCGGGGATCAGCCCCAGCATTTT
TRBV11-2,NA,TRBJ2-2,NA,13,CASSLNMPGELFF,TGTGCCAGCAGCTTAAATATGCCCGGGGAGCTGTTTTTT
TRBV9,NA,TRBJ2-3,NA,16,CASSVARDTGTDTQYF,TGTGCCAGCAGCGTAGCTCGGGACACCGGCACAGATACGCAGTATTTT
TRBV10-1,TRBD1,TRBJ2-2,NA,17,CASSDGPGQANTGELFF,TGCGCCAGCAGTGATGGGCCGGGACAGGCGAACACCGGGGAGCTGTTTTTT
TRBV6-6,TRBD2,TRBJ2-5,NA,13,CASKPGGSETQYF,TGTGCCAGCAAACCGGGGGGGTCGGAGACCCAGTACTTC
TRBV2,NA,TRBJ1-3,NA,13,CASIDSSGNTIYF,TGTGCCAGCATCGACAGCTCTGGAAACACCATATATTTT
TRBV5-5,TRBD1,TRBJ2-7,NA,13,CASSSDRDYEQYF,TGTGCCAGCAGCTCCGACAGGGACTACGAGCAGTACTTC
TRBV18,NA,TRBJ1-1,NA,15,CASSPIGAMNTEAFF,TGTGCCAGCTCACCTATAGGTGCTATGAACACTGAAGCTTTCTTT
TRBV19,NA,TRBJ2-5,NA,11,CASSNQETQYF,TGTGCCAGTAGTAACCAAGAGACCCAGTACTTC
TRBV10-3,NA,TRBJ2-2,NA,10,CASANRELFF,TGTGCCAGCGCGAACAGGGAGCTGTTTTTT
TRBV7-8,TRBD2,TRBJ2-2,NA,16,CASSIRLAGGPGELFF,TGTGCCAGCAGCATAAGACTAGCGGGAGGGCCCGGGGAGCTGTTTTTT
TRBV7-6,NA,TRBJ1-2,NA,11,CAIRGVYGYTF,TGTGCCATCCGGGGCGTTTATGGCTACACCTTC
TRBV7-9,TRBD2,TRBJ2-7,once,19,CASSYGSGTSDPSSYEQYF,TGTGCCAGCAGCTACGGATCCGGGACTAGCGACCCGAGCTCCTACGAGCAGTACTTC
TRBV6-5,NA,TRBJ2-1,NA,11,CASSLGYEQFF,TGTGCCAGCAGCCTTGGTTATGAGCAGTTCTTC
TRBV27,NA,TRBJ2-5,once,14,CASSYTRTQETQYF,TGTGCCAGCAGTTATACTAGGACCCAAGAGACCCAGTACTTC
TRBV6-1,NA,TRBJ2-7,NA,14,CASSPRTESKEQYF,TGTGCCAGCAGTCCTAGGACAGAATCAAAGGAGCAGTACTTC
TRBV19,NA,TRBJ2-3,NA,13,CASSIEEGASQYF,TGTGCCAGTAGTATAGAGGAGGGGGCGTCGCAGTATTTT
TRBV5-1,TRBD1,TRBJ2-5,NA,15,CASSLAGQGEETQYF,TGCGCCAGCAGCTTGGCGGGACAGGGAGAAGAGACCCAGTACTTC